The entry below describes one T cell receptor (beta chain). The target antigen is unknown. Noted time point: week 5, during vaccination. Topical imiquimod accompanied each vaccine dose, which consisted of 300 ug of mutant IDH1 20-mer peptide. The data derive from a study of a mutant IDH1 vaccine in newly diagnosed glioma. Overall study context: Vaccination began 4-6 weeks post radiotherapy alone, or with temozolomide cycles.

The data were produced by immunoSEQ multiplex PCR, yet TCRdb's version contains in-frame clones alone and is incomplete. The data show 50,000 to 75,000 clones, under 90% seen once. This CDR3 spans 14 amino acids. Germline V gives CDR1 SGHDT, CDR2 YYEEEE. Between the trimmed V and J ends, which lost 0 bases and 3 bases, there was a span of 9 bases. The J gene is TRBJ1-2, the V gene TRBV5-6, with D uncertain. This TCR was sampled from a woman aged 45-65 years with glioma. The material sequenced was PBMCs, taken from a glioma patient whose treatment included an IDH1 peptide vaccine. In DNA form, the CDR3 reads TGTGCCAGCAGCTTGGAAGGCATAGACTATGGCTACACCTTC. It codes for CASSLEGIDYGYTF. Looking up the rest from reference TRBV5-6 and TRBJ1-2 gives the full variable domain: DAGVTQSPTHLIKTRGQQVTLRCSPKSGHDTVSWYQQALGQGPQFIFQYYEEEERQRGNFPDRFSGHQFPNYSSELNVNALLLGDSALYLCASSLEGIDYGYTFGSGTRLTVV.